These 20 T cell receptor beta chains came from one sample sequenced in a study of T cells in Graves' hyperthyroidism and ophthalmopathy. Researchers amplified the TCR beta CDR3 regions from RNA transcripts. First-round RT-PCR targeting the TCR CDR3 was performed with the HTBI primer set. TCRdb re-called the multiplex PCR reads through MiXCR, storing one row per CDR3 protein. The sample carries a few hundred thousand distinct CDR3 sequences, about 16% recorded once. Sequencing used blood. These receptors were collected from a woman aged 40 to 50 with Graves' ophthalmopathy.

This clonotype was observed a few times. The chain carries TRBV3-1 and TRBJ1-6; D is unclear. This CDR3 is 14 amino acids long. V lost 1 base, J lost 9 bases, and 10 bases lay in between. CDR1 and CDR2 (germline): LGHDT, YNNKEL (reference sequence). CDR3 DNA: TGTGCCAGCAGCCAAGGTTTAACTGGTTCACCCCTCCACTTT. It codes for CASSQGLTGSPLHF.

Turning to this clonotype: A much more abundant neighbour one base away suggests this may be a read error. The final CDR3 position lacks the conserved phenylalanine or tryptophan, pointing to a likely read error. This rearrangement joins TRBV28 to TRBJ1-5, with D hard to call. Trimming took off 7 bases at V and 4 bases at J, with 11 bases between the two ends. The germline gives CDR1 MDHEN, CDR2 SYDVKM. CDR3 length equals 13 residues. DNA of the CDR3: TGTGCCAGCACCGTAACTAGGAATCAGCCCCAGCATTCT. It specifies CASTVTRNQPQHS.

At least ten counts were recorded for this clonotype. The gene calls are TRBV5-1 and TRBJ1-1; no clear D. CDR1 and CDR2 (germline): SGHRS, YFSETQ. The CDR3 contains 13 residues. V was clipped by 2 bases and J by 6 bases, with 11 bases between them. CDR3 DNA sequence: TGCGCCAGCAGCTTTCGACCGGGCGCTGAAGCTTTCTTT. Its translation is CASSFRPGAEAFF.

The chain uses TRBV7-9 and TRBJ1-1, with D tentatively TRBD1 (5 bases). The CDR3 totals 14 residues. Germline assignment: CDR1 SEHNR and CDR2 FQNEAQ (reference sequence). V gave up 6 bases and J gave up 1 base, with 12 bases separating them. The CDR3: CASSSHRRNTEAFF. Here the CDR3 DNA reads TGTGCCAGCAGTTCCCACAGGAGGAACACTGAAGCTTTCTTT.

The chain recombines TRBV27 with TRBJ2-7; no definite D call. There are 21 residues in the CDR3. Germline CDR1 MNHEY, CDR2 SMNVEV (reference sequence). Trimming left V 1 base short and J 2 bases short, with 30 bases between. The CDR3 bases are TGTGCCAGCAGTTTATGGGCTCCGGAAGATCATATCCTCCGGGTGGCCTACGAGCAGTACTTC. Translated: CASSLWAPEDHILRVAYEQYF.

This clonotype was observed a few times. V is TRBV27 and J is TRBJ1-1, with no clear D. The CDR3 is 16 residues long. Germline V gene data show CDR1 as MNHEY and CDR2 as SMNVEV (reference sequence). V dropped 4 bases and J dropped 1 base, with 16 bases sitting between them. CDR3 sequence: CASSSPLREKNTEAFF. The CDR3 nucleotides read TGTGCCAGCAGTTCCCCTCTGCGGGAAAAGAACACTGAAGCTTTCTTT.

There are a few counts of this clonotype. V is TRBV7-2 and J is TRBJ2-1, with D maybe TRBD1 (5 bases). V was clipped by 5 bases and J by 6 bases, with 17 bases between them. Germline CDR1 and CDR2: SGHTA and FQGNSA. The CDR3 spans 15 residues. Written as DNA, the CDR3 is TGTGCCAGCAGCCCAGAATTACTTAGGGGCAATGAGCAGTTCTTC. Protein product: CASSPELLRGNEQFF.

V is TRBV3-1 and J is TRBJ2-1; 9 bases are a match to TRBD2. Per germline, CDR1 LGHDT and CDR2 YNNKEL (reference sequence). CDR3 size: 16 residues. V gave up 4 bases and J gave up 9 bases; unmatched junction bases: 13. The CDR3 region is CASSLGGAGGRGEQFF. For the CDR3, the DNA is TGTGCCAGCAGCCTAGGAGGGGCGGGGGGGCGTGGTGAGCAGTTCTTC.

This clonotype was seen ten or more times. Because the CDR3's place on the DNA is in doubt, the DNA is left out and the CDR3 is given as listed by TCRdb. The chain joins TRBV12-3 or TRBV12-4 to TRBJ2-5; TRBD1, the table's D call, was not compared with the DNA. With termini counted, the CDR3 has 15 amino acids. This chain's CDR3 is CASSFGEGKGETQYF.

Ten or more counts support this clonotype. The chain carries TRBV2 and TRBJ1-1, with D possibly matching TRBD1 (5 bases). Germline V CDR1 and CDR2: SNHLY, FYNNEI. The CDR3 totals 16 residues. The V and J ends lost 4 bases and 6 bases respectively, with 21 bases between them. CDR3 amino acids: CASSVTTQGLGPEAFF. For the CDR3, the DNA is TGTGCCAGCAGTGTTACGACTCAGGGCCTCGGGCCTGAAGCTTTCTTT.

This clonotype was seen repeatedly, ten times or more. The rearrangement links TRBV6-1 to TRBJ2-5, with TRBD2 matching over 8 bases. Germline V gene sequence: CDR1 MNHNS, CDR2 SASEGT. The CDR3 is 14 residues long. V was clipped by 6 bases and J by 2 bases; unmatched bases: 5. CDR3 in DNA: TGTGCCAGCAGCTTCTCGGGGGGGCAAGAGACCCAGTACTTC. Amino acids: CASSFSGGQETQYF.

The rearrangement joins TRBV10-3 to TRBJ1-5; a possible D gene is TRBD1 (6 bases). Germline assignment: CDR1 ENHRY and CDR2 SYGVKD. The CDR3 sequence is 14 residues long. Deletions cut 5 bases from V and 1 base from J, with 9 bases between. The CDR3, as DNA: TGTGCCATCAGTCCAGGGGCCAGCAATCAGCCCCAGCATTTT. Residues: CAISPGASNQPQHF.

This clonotype was observed a handful of times. The genes are TRBV7-8 and TRBJ2-7, with 7 bases lining up with TRBD1. The germline V gene has CDR1 SGHVS and CDR2 FQNEAQ. V was clipped by 5 bases and J by 2 bases; unmatched bases: 3. This CDR3 has 13 amino acids. This CDR3 is CASSRGQTYEQYF. CDR3 bases: TGTGCCAGCAGCCGGGGACAGACCTACGAGCAGTACTTC. Complete variable domain (other parts from reference TRBV7-8 and TRBJ2-7): GAGVSQSPRYKVAKRGQDVALRCDPISGHVSLFWYQQALGQGPEFLTYFQNEAQLDKSGLPSDRFFAERPEGSVSTLKIQRTQQEDSAVYLCASSRGQTYEQYFGPGTRLTVT.

V and J are TRBV3-1 and TRBJ2-1; unclear D gene. V was clipped by 0 bases and J by 8 bases, with 5 bases between them. The CDR3 contains 12 residues. Germline V gene data show CDR1 as LGHDT and CDR2 as YNNKEL (reference sequence). The CDR3 loop reads CASSQELYEQFF. The CDR3 bases are TGTGCCAGCAGCCAAGAGCTCTATGAGCAGTTCTTC.

In its sample, this clonotype was seen many times. J is TRBJ2-7 and V is TRBV20-1, with 8 positions matching TRBD1. The CDR3 runs to 13 residues. Germline V CDR1 and CDR2: DFQATT, SNEGSKA (reference sequence). J gave up 4 bases and V 5 bases, and 7 bases lay outside the gene matches. The CDR3 DNA sequence: TGCAGTGCTGTAAACAGGGGGTGGTACGAGCAGTACTTC. Translation gives CSAVNRGWYEQYF.

This clonotype was recorded at least ten times. The chain couples TRBV11-2 to TRBJ2-1; D is unresolved. CDR1 SGHAT and CDR2 FQNNGV come from the germline V gene. The CDR3 has 15 residues. V lost 1 base and J 6 bases, leaving 13 bases between the germline ends. The CDR3 bases are TGTGCCAGCAGCTTAGTGCCCCCAGCAGTCAATGAGCAGTTCTTC. This sequence encodes CASSLVPPAVNEQFF. Based on the CDR3 plus reference TRBV11-2 and TRBJ2-1, the full variable domain is EAGVAQSPRYKIIEKRQSVAFWCNPISGHATLYWYQQILGQGPKLLIQFQNNGVVDDSQLPKDRFSAERLKGVDSTLKIQPAKLEDSAVYLCASSLVPPAVNEQFFGPGTRLTVL.

This clonotype was seen at least ten times. The genes are TRBV12-3 or TRBV12-4 and TRBJ1-4; D not certain. CDR3 size: 14 residues. V was clipped by 7 bases and J by 0 bases, with 9 bases between them. The CDR3 nucleotides read TGTGCCAGCACCTTCGCGGCAACTAATGAAAAACTGTTTTTT. Translation: CASTFAATNEKLFF.

There are many counts of this clonotype. The rearrangement uses TRBV7-3 and TRBJ2-1, with TRBD2 identical over 12 bases. Trimming cost V 5 bases and J 7 bases; bases outside gene matches: 9. The CDR3 spans 16 residues. Germline V gene sequence: CDR1 SGHTA, CDR2 FQGTGA. The chain's CDR3 is CASSLAGGPLGNEQFF. CDR3 nucleotide sequence: TGTGCCAGCAGCCTAGCGGGAGGGCCTTTGGGAAATGAGCAGTTCTTC.

Many counts were recorded for this clonotype. This chain links TRBV7-2 with TRBJ2-3; 8 nucleotides line up with TRBD2. V shed 3 bases, J shed 5 bases, and the junction held 7 bases outside the gene matches. Germline loops: CDR1 SGHTA, CDR2 FQGNSA. The CDR3 spans 15 residues. Here the CDR3 reads CASSFSGTRQDTQYF. In DNA, the CDR3 is TGTGCCAGCAGCTTCTCCGGGACTAGACAAGATACGCAGTATTTT.

A word on this clonotype: Possible read error: a much larger clone is one base away. V usage is TRBV5-1 and J usage is TRBJ2-2, with 10 bases that match TRBD1. After removal of 4 bases from V and 6 bases from J, the junction contained 6 bases not matched to a gene. CDR3 length: 15 residues. Germline CDR1 and CDR2: SGHRS and YFSETQ. Written as DNA, the CDR3 is TGCGCCAGCAGCGGACAGGGGGGAGACGCCGGGGAGCTGTTTTTT. Residues: CASSGQGGDAGELFF. Complete variable domain (other parts from reference TRBV5-1 and TRBJ2-2): KAGVTQTPRYLIKTRGQQVTLSCSPISGHRSVSWYQQTPGQGLQFLFEYFSETQRNKGNFPGRFSGRQFSNSRSEMNVSTLELGDSALYLCASSGQGGDAGELFFGEGSRLTVL.